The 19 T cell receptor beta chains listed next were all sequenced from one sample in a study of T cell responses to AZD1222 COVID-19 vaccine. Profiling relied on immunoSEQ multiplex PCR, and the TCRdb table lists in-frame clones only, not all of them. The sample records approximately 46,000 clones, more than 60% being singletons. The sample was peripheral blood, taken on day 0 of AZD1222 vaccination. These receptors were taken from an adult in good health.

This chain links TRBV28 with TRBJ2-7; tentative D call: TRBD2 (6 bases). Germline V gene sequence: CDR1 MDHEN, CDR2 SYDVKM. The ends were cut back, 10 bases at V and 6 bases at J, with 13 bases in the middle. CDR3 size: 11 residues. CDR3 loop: CATRGTPEQYF. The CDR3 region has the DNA TGTGCCACTCGCGGGACTCCCGAGCAGTACTTC.

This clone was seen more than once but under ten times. The CDR3 loop reads CASSLARTNTEAFF. For the CDR3, the DNA is TGTGCCAGCAGCTTAGCCAGGACGAACACTGAAGCTTTCTTT. This chain joins TRBV7-2 and TRBJ1-1; no firm D call. Germline CDR1 SGHTA, CDR2 FQGNSA. The CDR3 runs 14 residues. Trimming took off 0 bases at V and 1 base at J, with 6 bases between the two ends.

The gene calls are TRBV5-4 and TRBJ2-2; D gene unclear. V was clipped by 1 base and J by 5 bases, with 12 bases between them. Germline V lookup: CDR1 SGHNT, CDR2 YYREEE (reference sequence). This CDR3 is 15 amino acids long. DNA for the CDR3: TGTGCCAGCAGCTTGTCGCGAGTGGGGACCGGGGAGCTGTTTTTT. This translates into CASSLSRVGTGELFF.

The CDR3 DNA sequence: TGCGCCAGCAGCTTACTACAGGGAAACTATGGCTACACCTTC. As protein: CASSLLQGNYGYTF. V gene TRBV5-1 combines with J gene TRBJ1-2, with TRBD1 as a possible D gene (6 bases). The CDR3 spans 14 residues. Deletions cut 2 bases from V and 2 bases from J, with 10 bases between. The germline gives CDR1 SGHRS, CDR2 YFSETQ.

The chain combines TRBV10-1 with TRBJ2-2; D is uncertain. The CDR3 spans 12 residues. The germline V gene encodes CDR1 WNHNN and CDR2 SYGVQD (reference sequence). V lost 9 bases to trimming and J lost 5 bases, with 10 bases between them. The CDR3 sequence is CASSRRTGELFF. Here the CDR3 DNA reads TGCGCCAGTAGTCGCCGGACCGGGGAGCTGTTTTTT.

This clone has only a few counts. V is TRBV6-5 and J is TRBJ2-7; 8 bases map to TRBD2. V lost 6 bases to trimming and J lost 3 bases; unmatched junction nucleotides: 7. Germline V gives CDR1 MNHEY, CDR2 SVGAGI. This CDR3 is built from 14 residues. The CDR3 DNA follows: TGTGCCAGCAGCGCACTAGCGGCCAACTACGAGCAGTACTTC. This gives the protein CASSALAANYEQYF.

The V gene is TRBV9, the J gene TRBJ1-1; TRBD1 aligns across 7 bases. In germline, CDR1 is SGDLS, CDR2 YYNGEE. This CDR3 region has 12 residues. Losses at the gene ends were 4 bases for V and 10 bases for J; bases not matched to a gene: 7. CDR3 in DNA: TGTGCCAGCAGCTCGGAAGCAGGGGGAGCTTTCTTT. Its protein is CASSSEAGGAFF. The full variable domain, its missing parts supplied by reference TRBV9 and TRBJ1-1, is DSGVTQTPKHLITATGQRVTLRCSPRSGDLSVYWYQQSLDQGLQFLIQYYNGEERAKGNILERFSAQQFPDLHSELNLSSLELGDSALYFCASSSEAGGAFFGQGTRLTVV.

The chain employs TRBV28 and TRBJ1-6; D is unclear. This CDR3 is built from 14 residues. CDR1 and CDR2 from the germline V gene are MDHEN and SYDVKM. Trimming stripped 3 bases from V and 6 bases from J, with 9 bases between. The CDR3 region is CASSFHSVNSPLHF. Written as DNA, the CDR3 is TGTGCCAGCAGTTTTCACAGTGTTAATTCACCCCTCCACTTT.

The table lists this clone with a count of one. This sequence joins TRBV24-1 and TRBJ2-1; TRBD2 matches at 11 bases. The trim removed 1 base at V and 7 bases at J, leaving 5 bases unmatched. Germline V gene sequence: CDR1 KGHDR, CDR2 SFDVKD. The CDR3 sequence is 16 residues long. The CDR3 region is CATSDFSGRAGNEQFF. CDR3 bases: TGTGCCACCAGTGATTTTAGCGGGAGGGCCGGGAATGAGCAGTTCTTC.

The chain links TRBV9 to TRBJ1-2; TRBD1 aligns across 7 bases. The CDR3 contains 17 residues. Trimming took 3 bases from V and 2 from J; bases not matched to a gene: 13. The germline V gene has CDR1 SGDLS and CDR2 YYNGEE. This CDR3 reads CASSALGTASFNYGYTF. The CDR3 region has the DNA TGTGCCAGCAGCGCGTTGGGGACAGCTAGCTTCAACTATGGCTACACCTTC.

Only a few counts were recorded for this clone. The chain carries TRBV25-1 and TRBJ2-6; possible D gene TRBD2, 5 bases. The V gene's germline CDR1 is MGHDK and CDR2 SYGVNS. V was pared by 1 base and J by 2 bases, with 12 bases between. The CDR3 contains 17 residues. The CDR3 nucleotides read TGTGCCAGCAGTGAATCGATGGGAGCCCCTGGGGCCAACGTCCTGACTTTC. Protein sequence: CASSESMGAPGANVLTF.

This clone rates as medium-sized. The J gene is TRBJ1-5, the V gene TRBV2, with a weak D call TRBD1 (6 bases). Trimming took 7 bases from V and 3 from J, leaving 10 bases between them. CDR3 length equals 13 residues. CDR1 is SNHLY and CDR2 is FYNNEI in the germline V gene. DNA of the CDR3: TGTGCCAGCAACAGGGAACTCAATCAGCCCCAGCATTTT. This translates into CASNRELNQPQHF.

CDR3 in DNA: TGTGCCAGCAGCTTAGACGGGCAGGGCGACGAAAAACTGTTTTTT. Its translation: CASSLDGQGDEKLFF. This chain uses TRBV7-2 with TRBJ1-4, with D maybe TRBD1 (5 bases). This CDR3 contains 15 residues. Germline-derived CDR1 and CDR2 are SGHTA and FQGNSA. Trimming cost V 1 base and J 8 bases, with 14 bases left between them.

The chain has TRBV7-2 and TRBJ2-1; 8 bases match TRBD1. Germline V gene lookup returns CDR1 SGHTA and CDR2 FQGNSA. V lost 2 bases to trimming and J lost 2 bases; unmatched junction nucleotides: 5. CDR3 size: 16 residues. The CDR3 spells CASSLPTGVAYNEQFF. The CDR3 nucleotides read TGTGCCAGCAGCTTACCGACAGGGGTTGCCTACAATGAGCAGTTCTTC.

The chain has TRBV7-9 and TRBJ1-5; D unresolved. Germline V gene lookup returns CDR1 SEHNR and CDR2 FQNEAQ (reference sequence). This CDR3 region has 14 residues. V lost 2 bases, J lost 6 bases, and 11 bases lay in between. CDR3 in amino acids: CASSLRDNSQPQHF. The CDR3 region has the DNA TGTGCCAGCAGCTTAAGAGATAATTCTCAGCCCCAGCATTTT. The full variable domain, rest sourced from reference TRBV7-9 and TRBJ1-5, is DTGVSQNPRHKITKRGQNVTFRCDPISEHNRLYWYRQTLGQGPEFLTYFQNEAQLEKSRLLSDRFSAERPKGSFSTLEIQRTEQGDSAMYLCASSLRDNSQPQHFGDGTRLSIL.

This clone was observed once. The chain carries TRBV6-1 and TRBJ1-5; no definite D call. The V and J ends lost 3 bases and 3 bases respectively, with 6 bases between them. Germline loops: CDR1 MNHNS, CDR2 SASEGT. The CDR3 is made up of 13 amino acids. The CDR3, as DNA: TGTGCCAGCAGTGATACCCACAATCAGCCCCAGCATTTT. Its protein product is CASSDTHNQPQHF.

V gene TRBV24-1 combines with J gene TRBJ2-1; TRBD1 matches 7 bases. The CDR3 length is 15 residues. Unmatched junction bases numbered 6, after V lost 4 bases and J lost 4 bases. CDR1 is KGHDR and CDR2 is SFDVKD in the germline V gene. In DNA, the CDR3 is TGTGCCACCAGTGAGACAGGGAGAGCTTACAATGAGCAGTTCTTC. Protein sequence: CATSETGRAYNEQFF.

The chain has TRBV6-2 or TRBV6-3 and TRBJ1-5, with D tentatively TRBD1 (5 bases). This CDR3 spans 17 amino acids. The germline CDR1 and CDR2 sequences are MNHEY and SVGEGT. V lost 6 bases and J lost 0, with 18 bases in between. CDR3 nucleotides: TGTGCCAGCAGCGCCCGGGTGGATAGGGGTAGCAATCAGCCCCAGCATTTT. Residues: CASSARVDRGSNQPQHF.

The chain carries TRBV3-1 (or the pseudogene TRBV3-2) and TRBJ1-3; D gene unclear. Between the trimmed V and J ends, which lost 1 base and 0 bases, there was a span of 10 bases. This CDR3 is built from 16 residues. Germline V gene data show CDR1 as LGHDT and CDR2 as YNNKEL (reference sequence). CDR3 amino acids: CASSQVGIISGNTIYF. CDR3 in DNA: TGTGCCAGCAGCCAAGTGGGGATTATCTCTGGAAACACCATATATTTT.